This passage covers 26 T cell receptor beta chains from one sample sequenced in a study of T cell clonality in common variable immunodeficiency. These receptors' targets are unknown. Sequenced by immunoSEQ multiplex PCR; TCRdb stores in-frame clones only, minus some. Recorded here are almost 20,000 clones, none singletons. The study's findings and limits: In common variable immunodeficiency, TCR beta chains reportedly carried fewer deletions and N-nucleotide insertions.

The sample taken for sequencing was peripheral blood mononuclear cells. The receptors here all came from a human donor with common variable immunodeficiency.

This clone has a count of ten or more. Read coverage stops 3 residues before the CDR3 terminus; the germline J gene supplies the remainder. V usage is TRBV29-1 and J usage is TRBJ2-1; possibly TRBD1 for D (6 bases). The ends were cut back, 6 bases at V and 4 bases at J, with 19 bases in the middle. Germline assignment: CDR1 SQVTM and CDR2 ANQGSEA. The CDR3 extends over 15 amino acids. CDR3 amino acids: CSVPRGRDRYNEQFF. The DNA read from the CDR3 is TGCAGCGTCCCAAGGGGCCGAGACAGGTACAATGAG.

This clone has a handful of counts. The CDR3 end falls 3 residues outside the read, so it is completed with the germline J gene. The chain combines TRBV7-9 with TRBJ1-1; perhaps TRBD1 as D (5 bases). V was cut by 6 bases and J by 5 bases, with 19 bases left in between. CDR3 length: 15 amino acids. CDR1 and CDR2 (germline): SEHNR, FQNEAQ (reference sequence). CDR3 bases read: TGTGCCAGCAGGCCCGGGGGAGGGCCGTGGACTGAA. Encoded protein: CASRPGGGPWTE. From start to end, the CDR3 is CASRPGGGPWTEAFF.

Concerning this clone: The CDR3 is cut off 3 residues early in the read; its end comes from the germline J gene. This chain connects TRBV6-2 or TRBV6-3 to TRBJ2-1; 11 bases map to TRBD2. Germline CDR1 MNHEY, CDR2 SVGEGT. The CDR3 has 15 residues. V trimming: 4 bases; J trimming: 7 bases; junction bases outside the gene matches: 6. CDR3: CASSSTLAGGNEQFF. The covered CDR3 bases are TGTGCCAGCAGTTCCACCCTAGCGGGAGGAAATGAG.

This clone was picked up a small number of times. Read sequence stops 3 residues before the CDR3 end, and the germline J gene provides the missing end. The chain joins TRBV19 to TRBJ1-6; D is perhaps TRBD1 (6 bases). The germline V gene encodes CDR1 LNHDA and CDR2 SQIVND (reference sequence). V was pared by 5 bases and J by 3 bases, with 11 bases between. There are 15 residues in the CDR3. CDR3 sequence reads: CASSAEDSYNSPLHF. Partial CDR3 DNA: TGTGCCAGTAGTGCTGAGGACAGCTATAATTCACCC.

A word on this clone: The read is 3 residues too short to cover the CDR3 end, so that end is filled in from the germline J gene. This chain uses TRBV7-9 with TRBJ1-5; 7 bases fit TRBD1. This CDR3 comprises 14 residues. The germline CDR1 and CDR2 sequences are SEHNR and FQNEAQ (reference sequence). V lost 6 bases to trimming and J lost 5 bases; unmatched junction nucleotides: 7. CDR3 bases read: TGTGCCAGCAGTCTCGACAGGGTCGATCAGCCC. Translating gives CASSLDRVDQP. The CDR3 in full is CASSLDRVDQPQHF.

A note on this clone: The sequence runs out 3 residues before the end of the CDR3; the remainder is reconstructed from the germline J gene. V usage is TRBV18 and J usage is TRBJ2-1; perhaps TRBD2 as D (5 bases). From germline, CDR1 is KGHSH and CDR2 LQKENI. The V end was cut by 6 bases, the J end by 0 bases, with 15 bases between. The CDR3 loop spans 16 amino acids. CDR3 sequence reads: CASSLLDISSYNEQFF. The DNA read from the CDR3 is TGTGCCAGCTCGCTACTAGACATTAGCTCCTACAATGAG.

With respect to this clone: Read coverage stops 3 residues before the CDR3 terminus; the germline J gene supplies the remainder. This chain uses TRBV7-6 with TRBJ2-1, with 9 bases matching TRBD2. With 1 base clipped from V and 3 bases from J, the junction kept 4 bases outside the gene matches. Germline values: CDR1 SGHVS, CDR2 FNYEAQ. This CDR3 contains 16 residues. CDR3 bases read: TGTGCCAGCAGCTTAGAGAGCGGGAGGTACTACAATGAG. This gives the protein CASSLESGRYYNE. The entire CDR3 is CASSLESGRYYNEQFF.

On this clone: The read ends 3 residues before the CDR3 terminus; that terminus is restored from the germline J gene. V usage is TRBV19 and J usage is TRBJ2-3; 14 nucleotides line up with TRBD2. The CDR3 covers 17 residues. Trimming cost V 5 bases and J 5 bases; bases outside gene matches: 9. CDR1 is LNHDA and CDR2 is SQIVND in the germline V gene (reference sequence). The CDR3 loop reads CASSSASGLAGVDTQYF. CDR3 DNA, as far as it was read: TGTGCCAGTAGTTCCGCCTCGGGACTAGCGGGAGTAGATACG. The whole variable domain, filled in from reference TRBV19 and TRBJ2-3, reads DGGITQSPKYLFRKEGQNVTLSCEQNLNHDAMYWYRQDPGQGLRLIYYSQIVNDFQKGDIAEGYSVSREKKESFPLTVTSAQKNPTAFYLCASSSASGLAGVDTQYFGPGTRLTVL.

This clone has just a few counts. From the germline J gene comes the end of the CDR3, since the read stops 3 residues before it. This sequence joins TRBV19 and TRBJ2-2; D remains ambiguous. CDR3 length: 14 residues. Trimming cost V 2 bases and J 4 bases, with 8 bases left between them. Germline V gene data show CDR1 as LNHDA and CDR2 as SQIVND (reference sequence). Partial CDR3 DNA: TGTGCCAGTAGTATACAGGTTGGCACCGGGGAG. It encodes CASSIQVGTGE. The complete CDR3 reads CASSIQVGTGELFF.

With respect to this clone: The sequence runs out 3 residues before the end of the CDR3; the remainder is reconstructed from the germline J gene. The chain links TRBV19 to TRBJ2-1; TRBD1 might be the D (6 bases). Trimming cost V 3 bases and J 6 bases, with 9 bases left between them. Germline CDR1 reads LNHDA; CDR2 reads SQIVND (reference sequence). The CDR3 extends over 13 amino acids. The CDR3 DNA, read in part, is TGTGCCAGTAGTATCACAGGGCCCAATGAG. The encoded protein is CASSITGPNE. The whole CDR3 reads CASSITGPNEQFF.

This clone has only a few counts. The read is 3 residues too short to cover the CDR3 end, so that end is filled in from the germline J gene. The gene calls are TRBV18 and TRBJ2-1, with D unclear. The CDR3 spans 14 residues. V was cut by 4 bases and J by 5 bases, with 12 bases left in between. CDR1 and CDR2 (germline): KGHSH, LQKENI. The sequenced part of the CDR3 DNA is TGTGCCAGCTCACGCCTTGACTCAAACAATGAG. This codes for CASSRLDSNNE. The whole CDR3 reads CASSRLDSNNEQFF.

In regard to this clone: The read falls 3 residues short of the CDR3 end, and the missing part is taken from the germline J gene. The rearrangement uses TRBV18 and TRBJ1-2, with 7 bases lining up with TRBD1. Germline V gene data show CDR1 as KGHSH and CDR2 as LQKENI. The CDR3 spans 14 residues. After removal of 2 bases from V and 4 bases from J, the junction contained 4 bases not matched to a gene. The sequenced CDR3 bases are TGTGCCAGCTCACCAATCACAGGGGTCTATGGC. This sequence encodes CASSPITGVYG. The whole CDR3 protein reads CASSPITGVYGYTF.

In the case of this clone: The read ends 3 residues shy of where the CDR3 ends; the end is completed using the germline J gene. This chain joins TRBV5-4 and TRBJ2-7; D may be TRBD2 (5 bases). The CDR3 is 14 amino acids. Trimming pared 0 bases from V and 2 bases from J, leaving 9 bases between. The V gene's germline CDR1 is SGHNT and CDR2 YYREEE (reference sequence). The covered CDR3 bases are TGTGCCAGCAGCTTGGCTAGCAACCCCTACGAG. Amino acid sequence: CASSLASNPYE. The entire CDR3 protein reads CASSLASNPYEQYF.

This clone was seen only a few times. The read falls 3 residues short of the CDR3 end, and the missing part is taken from the germline J gene. The genes are TRBV7-3 and TRBJ2-7, with D possibly matching TRBD1 (6 bases). Trimming shortened V by 2 bases and J by 5 bases, and 13 bases separated the two germline ends. This CDR3 spans 14 amino acids. Germline loops: CDR1 SGHTA, CDR2 FQGTGA. Incomplete CDR3 DNA: TGTGCCAGCAGCTTATCAGGGGCTTACAACGAG. Protein sequence: CASSLSGAYNE. Given in full, the CDR3 is CASSLSGAYNEQYF.

About this clone itself: The DNA ends 3 residues before the CDR3 does, and the rest of the CDR3 is filled in from the germline J gene. This chain uses TRBV18 with TRBJ1-2; 9 bases match TRBD1. Germline assignment: CDR1 KGHSH and CDR2 LQKENI. This CDR3 contains 16 residues. The CDR3 spells CASSPMKPGTGIGYTF. The sequenced CDR3 bases are TGTGCCAGCTCACCAATGAAACCCGGGACAGGGATCGGC.

This clone showed up just a few times. Read data end 3 residues before the CDR3 end; the end is taken from the germline J gene. The V and J genes are TRBV18 and TRBJ2-3; 12 bases map to TRBD1. The CDR3 contains 15 residues. Germline V gene sequence: CDR1 KGHSH, CDR2 LQKENI. Trimming cost V 0 bases and J 6 bases; bases outside gene matches: 1. Here the CDR3 reads CASSPPGTGGDTQYF. Partial CDR3 DNA: TGTGCCAGCTCACCACCCGGGACAGGGGGCGATACG.

This clone came up a few times. The covered CDR3 bases are TGCAGTGCTAGAGTCCCAGGTAGCGGACAAGAGACC. Encoded protein: CSARVPGSGQET. The full-length CDR3 reads as CSARVPGSGQETQYF. The rearrangement joins TRBV20-1 to TRBJ2-5; maybe TRBD2 (6 bases). Read data end 3 residues before the CDR3 end; the end is taken from the germline J gene. The CDR3 totals 15 residues. V was clipped by 1 base and J by 2 bases, with 14 bases between them. In germline, CDR1 is DFQATT, CDR2 SNEGSKA (reference sequence).

The sample holds many counts of this clone. Coverage ceases 3 residues before the CDR3 finishes, and the germline J gene fills in the end. This chain links TRBV20-1 with TRBJ2-1; D is perhaps TRBD2 (5 bases). The V gene lost 5 bases and the J gene lost 7 bases, with 9 bases spanning the gap. The CDR3 spans 11 residues. Germline V gene data show CDR1 as DFQATT and CDR2 as SNEGSKA (reference sequence). CDR3 amino acids: CSAFGENEQFF. Incomplete CDR3 DNA: TGCAGTGCTTTCGGGGAGAATGAG.

The CDR3 loop is CASSINPGVEKLFF. The CDR3 DNA, read in part, is TGTGCCAGTAGTATAAACCCAGGGGTGGAAAAA. This chain joins TRBV19 and TRBJ1-4, with D possibly TRBD1 on 6 matching bases. Coverage ceases 3 residues before the CDR3 finishes, and the germline J gene fills in the end. V shed 2 bases and J shed 8 bases, with 12 bases lying between them. The CDR3 is made up of 14 amino acids. Germline-derived CDR1 and CDR2 are LNHDA and SQIVND (reference sequence). The full variable domain, completed using reference TRBV19 and TRBJ1-4, is DGGITQSPKYLFRKEGQNVTLSCEQNLNHDAMYWYRQDPGQGLRLIYYSQIVNDFQKGDIAEGYSVSREKKESFPLTVTSAQKNPTAFYLCASSINPGVEKLFFGSGTQLSVL.

Worth noting for this clone: The CDR3 extends 3 residues past the end of the read, so its final part is completed from the germline J gene. J is TRBJ1-1 and V is TRBV2; TRBD1 matches at 9 bases. Germline CDR1 is SNHLY and CDR2 is FYNNEI. J lost 1 base, V lost 3 bases, and 0 bases had no gene match. The length of the CDR3 is 14 residues. The CDR3 protein is CASSETGGNTEAFF. Incomplete CDR3 DNA: TGTGCCAGCAGTGAGACAGGGGGGAACACTGAA.

Partial CDR3 DNA: TGCGCCAGCAGCTACAACGTGATAGATACG. It specifies CASSYNVIDT. The whole CDR3 protein reads CASSYNVIDTQYF. J is TRBJ2-3 and V is TRBV5-1; D is undetermined. The CDR3 goes on 3 residues after the read ends, and that part is filled in from the germline J gene. The V gene's germline CDR1 is SGHRS and CDR2 YFSETQ. V lost 3 bases and J 5 bases, leaving 10 bases between the germline ends. The CDR3 consists of 13 residues.

This clone was detected only a few times. One junction end does not reproduce the germline sequence, and a read error may be involved. The missing CDR3 end, 3 residues past where the read stops, is filled in from the germline J gene. The rearrangement uses TRBV7-2 and TRBJ2-1; tentative D call: TRBD2 (5 bases). The CDR3 runs 15 residues. Germline-derived CDR1 and CDR2 are SGHTA and FQGNSA. The covered CDR3 bases are TGTGCCAGCAGCGTAGCTGAGCGGCCGATCAATGAG. Protein: CASSVAERPINE. The complete CDR3 protein is CASSVAERPINEQFF.

This clone was counted a few times. The read is 3 residues too short to cover the CDR3 end, so that end is filled in from the germline J gene. V usage is TRBV19 and J usage is TRBJ2-1; D perhaps matches TRBD1 (6 bases). The V and J ends lost 7 bases and 0 bases respectively, with 13 bases between them. The CDR3 runs to 15 residues. Germline V lookup: CDR1 LNHDA, CDR2 SQIVND (reference sequence). CDR3 DNA (partial): TGTGCCAGTACCGACACAGGGAGCTCCTACAATGAG. It is translated as CASTDTGSSYNE. The whole CDR3 is CASTDTGSSYNEQFF.

This clone was picked up a small number of times. Read data end 3 residues before the CDR3 end; the end is taken from the germline J gene. The rearrangement joins TRBV2 to TRBJ1-2; D gene unclear. Germline CDR1 SNHLY, CDR2 FYNNEI. This CDR3 contains 12 residues. Trimming left V 2 bases short and J 4 bases short, with 5 bases between. CDR3 region: CASSENSYGYTF. CDR3 DNA (partial): TGTGCCAGCAGTGAAAACAGCTATGGC.

Regarding this clone: The read terminates 3 residues before the CDR3 end, so the remaining end is supplied by the germline J gene. The gene calls are TRBV6-2 or TRBV6-3 and TRBJ2-7; D not certain. CDR1 MNHEY and CDR2 SVGEGT come from the germline V gene. Trimming removed 0 bases at V and 1 base at J, with 10 bases between. There are 15 residues in the CDR3. CDR3 sequence reads: CASSYSTRLSYEQYF. The part of the CDR3 DNA that was read is TGTGCCAGCAGTTACTCGACAAGGCTTTCCTACGAG.

The CDR3: CASSLAGTGGRSPLHF. Partial CDR3 DNA: TGCGCCAGCAGCTTGGCCGGGACAGGGGGTCGATCACCC. The J gene is TRBJ1-6, the V gene TRBV5-1; 11 bases match TRBD1. The CDR3 end lies 3 residues beyond the end of the read and is filled in from the germline J gene. This CDR3 contains 16 residues. V shed 0 bases and J 10 bases; nucleotides not matched to a gene: 6. Per germline, CDR1 SGHRS and CDR2 YFSETQ.